This T cell receptor (beta chain) was profiled in a study of cytomegalovirus exposure and HLA in healthy donors. Regarding the study as a whole: Later analysis associated a missense DCLRE1C variant with TCR beta V- and J-gene trimming. Presence/absence analysis assumed near-uniform sequencing depth across donors.

PCR was performed using 60 Vbeta and 13 Jbeta primers. Clones were sequenced by immunoSEQ multiplex PCR, and TCRdb holds only the in-frame ones, with some missing. The table has around 200,000 clones, around three quarters seen once; the top ten hold about 2.1%. Concerning this clone: The antigen is undetermined.

This CDR3 is 14 amino acids long. The V end lost 10 bases, the J end lost 4 bases, and 20 bases lay between the germline ends. CDR1 and CDR2 from the germline V gene are SNHLY and FYNNEI. The sequence came from a woman aged 25 to 39 in good health and CMV-seropositive. Sample: PBMCs. V and J are TRBV2 and TRBJ2-7; possible D gene TRBD2, 5 bases. The CDR3 bases are TGTGCCACCGAGGAGACCCCACGCGGGTACGAGCAGTACTTC. Encoded protein: CATEETPRGYEQYF.